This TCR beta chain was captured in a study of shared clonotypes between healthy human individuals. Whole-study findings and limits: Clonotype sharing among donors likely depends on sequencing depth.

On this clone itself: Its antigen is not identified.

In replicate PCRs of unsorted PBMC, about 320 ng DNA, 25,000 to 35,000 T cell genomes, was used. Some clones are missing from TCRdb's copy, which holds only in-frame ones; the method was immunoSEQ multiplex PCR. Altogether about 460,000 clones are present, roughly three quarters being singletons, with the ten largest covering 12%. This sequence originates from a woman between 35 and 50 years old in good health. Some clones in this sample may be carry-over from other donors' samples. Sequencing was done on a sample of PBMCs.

CDR3 region: CASSPPGGNANEQFF. The CDR3 DNA follows: TGTGCCAGCTCACCACCGGGCGGGAATGCGAATGAGCAGTTCTTC. This rearrangement joins TRBV18 to TRBJ2-1; perhaps TRBD2 as D (6 bases). Trimming took off 0 bases at V and 7 bases at J, with 13 bases between the two ends. The CDR3 consists of 15 residues. The germline gives CDR1 KGHSH, CDR2 LQKENI.